This entry describes one TCR beta chain. Germline CDR1 reads KGHSH; CDR2 reads LQKENI. The CDR3 covers 16 residues. V lost 3 bases to trimming and J lost 1 base; unmatched junction nucleotides: 6. This record comes from a study of cytotoxic CD8 clonotypes in ibrutinib-treated CLL. Study-level background: Overall, around 25 responses were partial and 2 complete; following median roughly 68 months, about 14 patients stayed remitted and approximately 12 progressed.

TCRdb's table, derived via immunoSEQ multiplex PCR, lists solely in-frame clones and lacks some. This table has about 130,000 clones, 75% to 90% appearing once. The J gene is TRBJ1-2, the V gene TRBV18; 9 nucleotides agree with TRBD1. The sequencing here drew on PBMCs, taken after 24 months of ibrutinib treatment. The receptor was derived from a human donor with chronic lymphocytic leukemia. CDR3 protein: CASSPGQGWNNYGYTF. Written as DNA, the CDR3 is TGTGCCAGCTCACCGGGACAGGGTTGGAATAACTATGGCTACACCTTC. The variable domain in full, completed from reference TRBV18 and TRBJ1-2, reads NAGVMQNPRHLVRRRGQEARLRCSPMKGHSHVYWYRQLPEEGLKFMVYLQKENIIDESGMPKERFSAEFPKEGPSILRIQQVVRGDSAAYFCASSPGQGWNNYGYTFGSGTRLTVV.